This record looks at one T cell receptor beta chain sequence and its context. Its antigen is unknown. Nothing much larger sits one base from this clone, and base qualities are not available. For sequencing of the TCRbeta CDR3 region, genomic DNA was extracted from the sorted cells. TCRbeta CDR3 regions were sequenced using the immunoSEQ Assay. TCRdb took this table from immuneACCESS and kept in-frame rearrangements with V and J called. Such tables lack part of the clones; where checked against another copy, unresolved V genes explain under half of the gap, and the rest is unexplained. The sample has 65,000 to 75,000 clones on record, approximately 78% of them singletons. The ten largest clones take up approximately 6.7% of the sample. This sample stems from a study of OX40 agonist ivuxolimab in advanced cancers. About the full investigation: The costimulatory receptor OX40 (CD134) was targeted by ivuxolimab, a fully human IgG2 agonistic monoclonal antibody. Patients were allowed to have had prior anti-PD-1, anti-PD-L1 or anti-CTLA-4 therapy, and 40% of the dose-escalation patients had previously received checkpoint inhibitors. Partial responses occurred in three dose-escalation patients, of whom one had hepatocellular carcinoma and two had cutaneous melanoma. Of the approximately 53 patients in dose escalation, some 20 had hepatocellular carcinoma, about 15 had melanoma, 9 had renal cell carcinoma and 9 had head and neck cancer. In the dose-escalation cohort, about four fifths of patients were male, and the mean age was roughly 60 years with a range of roughly 23 to 90. Intravenous ivuxolimab was administered to patients every 2 weeks at six dose levels: 0.01, 0.1, 0.3, 1.5, 3 and 10 mg/kg. The monotherapy dose-escalation portion (N = 52 patients) of the phase I ivuxolimab trial is reported in the paper. The purpose of peripheral TCRbeta sequencing was to test whether ivuxolimab changed TCR sequence diversity and led to clonal T-cell expansion. Study-wide conclusions, independent of this receptor: At doses of 0.1 to 3.0 mg/kg, clonal expansion of both CD4+ and CD8+ blood T cells was observed from baseline to week 6. The antigen specificity of the clonally expanded peripheral T cells was not determined. On average, CD8+ T cells showed more expanded clones than CD4+ T cells after ivuxolimab. Low levels of normalized T-cell clonal expansion were also seen in some patients who did not respond. In the 0.1-3.0 mg/kg groups, partial responders had among the lowest normalized peripheral clonal expansion, particularly in CD8+ T cells.

Patients with a history of autoimmune disease or receiving systemic immunosuppression were excluded from the trial. In every dose cohort, peripheral blood was drawn for TCR sequencing at baseline, cycle 4 day 1, and cycle 7 day 1. Samples were obtained from an open-label, multicenter, first-in-human phase I dose-escalation trial of ivuxolimab. Adults with locally advanced or metastatic melanoma, renal cell carcinoma, hepatocellular carcinoma or head and neck squamous cell carcinoma were enrolled in the trial. Before TCR sequencing, CD4+ T cells and CD8+ T cells were sorted from peripheral blood as separate populations. V lost 5 bases and J lost 8 bases; the stretch between them is 19 bases long. Counted from cysteine to phenylalanine, this CDR3 has 15 amino acids. The sequence is cut down to CDR3 DNA, 45 bases in frame from base 1. The germline V gene sets CDR1 to SGHTA and CDR2 to FQGTGA.

Sequenced material: CD4+ or CD8+ T cells sorted from blood, taken in a trial of the OX40 agonist ivuxolimab. The chain joins TRBV7-3 to TRBJ2-1, and possibly TRBD2, on 6 matching bases. The source is an adult with an advanced solid tumor such as melanoma, head and neck, liver or kidney cancer. The DNA sequence follows: TGTGCCAGCAGCATTTACGGGCTCGGGGGTTATGAGCAGTTCTTC. The encoded protein is CASSIYGLGGYEQFF. Joined to the reference TRBV7-3 and TRBJ2-1 proteins, this CDR3 gives the full variable domain: GAGVSQTPSNKVTEKGKYVELRCDPISGHTALYWYRQSLGQGPEFLIYFQGTGAADDSGLPNDRFFAVRPEGSVSTLKIQRTERGDSAVYLCASSIYGLGGYEQFFGPGTRLTVL.